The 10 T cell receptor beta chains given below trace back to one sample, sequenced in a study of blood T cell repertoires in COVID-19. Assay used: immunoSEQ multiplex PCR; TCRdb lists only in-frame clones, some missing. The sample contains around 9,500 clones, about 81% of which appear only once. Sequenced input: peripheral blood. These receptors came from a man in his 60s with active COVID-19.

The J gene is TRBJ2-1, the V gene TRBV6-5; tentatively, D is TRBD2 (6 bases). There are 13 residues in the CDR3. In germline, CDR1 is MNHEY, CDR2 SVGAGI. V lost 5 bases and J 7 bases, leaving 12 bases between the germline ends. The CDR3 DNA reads TGTGCCAGCAGTCCGGAGGGATTTAATGAGCAGTTCTTC. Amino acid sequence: CASSPEGFNEQFF.

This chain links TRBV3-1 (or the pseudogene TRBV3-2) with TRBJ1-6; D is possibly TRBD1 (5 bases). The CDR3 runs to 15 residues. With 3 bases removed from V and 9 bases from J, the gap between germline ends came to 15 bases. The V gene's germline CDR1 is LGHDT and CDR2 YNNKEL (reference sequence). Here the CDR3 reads CASSQTWQGSSPLHF. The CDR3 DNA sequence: TGTGCCAGCAGCCAGACCTGGCAGGGCTCTTCACCCCTCCACTTT.

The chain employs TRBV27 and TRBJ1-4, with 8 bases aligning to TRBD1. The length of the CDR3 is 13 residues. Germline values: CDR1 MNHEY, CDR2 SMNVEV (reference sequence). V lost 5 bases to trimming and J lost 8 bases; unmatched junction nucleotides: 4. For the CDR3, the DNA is TGTGCCAGCAGTAAACAGGGGGAGGAAAAACTGTTTTTT. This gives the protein CASSKQGEEKLFF.

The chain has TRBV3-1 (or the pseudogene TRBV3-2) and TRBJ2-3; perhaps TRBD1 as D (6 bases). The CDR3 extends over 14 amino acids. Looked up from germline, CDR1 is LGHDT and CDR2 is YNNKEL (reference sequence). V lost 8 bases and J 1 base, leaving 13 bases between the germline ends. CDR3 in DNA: TGTGCCAGCGGGTTGGGGGCCGGCACAGATACGCAGTATTTT. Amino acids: CASGLGAGTDTQYF.

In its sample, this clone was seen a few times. CDR3: CASSLYNSAAYEQYF. The DNA of the CDR3 is TGTGCCAGCAGCTTGTATAATAGCGCTGCCTACGAGCAGTACTTC. The rearrangement joins TRBV5-4 to TRBJ2-7; perhaps TRBD2 as D (5 bases). The germline V gene has CDR1 SGHNT and CDR2 YYREEE (reference sequence). V was cut by 1 base and J by 2 bases, with 13 bases left in between. The CDR3 spans 15 residues. Full variable domain (remainder filled in from reference TRBV5-4 and TRBJ2-7): ETGVTQSPTHLIKTRGQQVTLRCSSQSGHNTVSWYQQALGQGPQFIFQYYREEENGRGNFPPRFSGLQFPNYSSELNVNALELDDSALYLCASSLYNSAAYEQYFGPGTRLTVT.

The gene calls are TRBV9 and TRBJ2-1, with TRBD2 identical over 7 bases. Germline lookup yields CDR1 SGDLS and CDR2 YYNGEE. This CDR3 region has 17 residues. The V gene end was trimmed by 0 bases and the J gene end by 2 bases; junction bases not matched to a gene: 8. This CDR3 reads CASSVGLADYAYNEQFF. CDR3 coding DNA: TGTGCCAGCAGCGTAGGGCTAGCGGATTATGCCTACAATGAGCAGTTCTTC.

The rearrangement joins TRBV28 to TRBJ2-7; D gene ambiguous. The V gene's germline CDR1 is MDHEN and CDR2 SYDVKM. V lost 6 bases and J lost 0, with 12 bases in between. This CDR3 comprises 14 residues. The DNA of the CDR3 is TGTGCCAGCAGGACTGTCCAAAGCTCCTACGAGCAGTACTTC. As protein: CASRTVQSSYEQYF.

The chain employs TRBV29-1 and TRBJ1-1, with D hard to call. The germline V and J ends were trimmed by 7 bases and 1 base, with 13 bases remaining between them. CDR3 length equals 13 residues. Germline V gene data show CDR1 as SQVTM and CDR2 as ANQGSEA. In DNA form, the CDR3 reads TGCAGCGGCTCGACCCTAGAGAACACTGAAGCTTTCTTT. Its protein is CSGSTLENTEAFF.

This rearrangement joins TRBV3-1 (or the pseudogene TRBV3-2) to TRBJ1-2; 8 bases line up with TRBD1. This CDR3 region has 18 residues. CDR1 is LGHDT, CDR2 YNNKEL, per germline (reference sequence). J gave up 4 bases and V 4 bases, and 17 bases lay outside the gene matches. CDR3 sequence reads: CASSLHDRGIGGGYGYTF. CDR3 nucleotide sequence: TGTGCCAGCAGCCTCCACGACAGGGGAATTGGAGGGGGCTATGGCTACACCTTC.

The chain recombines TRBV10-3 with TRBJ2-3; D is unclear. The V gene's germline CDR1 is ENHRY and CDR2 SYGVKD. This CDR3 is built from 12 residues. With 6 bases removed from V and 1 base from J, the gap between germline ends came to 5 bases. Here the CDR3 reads CAISRGTDTQYF. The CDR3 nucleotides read TGTGCCATCAGCCGGGGCACAGATACGCAGTATTTT.